The T cell receptor (beta chain) under discussion was sequenced for a study of cytomegalovirus exposure and HLA in healthy donors. The CDR3 has 15 amino acids. V lost 5 bases, J lost 6 bases, and 20 bases lay in between. Germline CDR1 and CDR2: MNHNS and SASEGT. It was with 60 Vbeta and 13 Jbeta primers that the PCR ran. The repertoire was sequenced with immunoSEQ multiplex PCR; TCRdb's copy has only in-frame clones and lacks some. The sample yields about 130,000 clones, of which the top ten take up approximately 1%. The chain links TRBV6-1 to TRBJ2-7, with a possible D match to TRBD1 (6 bases). The material sequenced was PBMCs. The origin of this receptor is a man aged 18 to 30 in good health and CMV-seronegative. CDR3 nucleotides: TGTGCCAGCAGTCCCCGGGCAGGGGTACCCCCCGAGCAGTACTTC. This sequence encodes CASSPRAGVPPEQYF.